This T cell receptor (beta chain) came from a study of preoperative IRX-2 immunotherapy in early breast cancer. Treatment meaning: preoperative locoregional IRX-2 cytokine immunotherapy. Samples came from a phase Ib trial of preoperative locoregional IRX-2 cytokine immunotherapy. The V and J ends lost 3 bases and 5 bases, in that order; junction bases with no gene match: 11. This CDR3 spans 16 amino acids. Germline-derived CDR1 and CDR2 are LNHNV and YYDKDF (reference sequence). Data came from immunoSEQ multiplex PCR; TCRdb stores just in-frame clones and leaves some out. The data show tens of thousands of clones, approximately 89% seen once.

The receptor's source is a human donor with breast cancer. The specimen was tumor tissue, collected after IRX-2 immunotherapy. The chain joins TRBV15 to TRBJ2-5; 8 nucleotides align to TRBD2. DNA for the CDR3: TGTGCCACCAGCAGGGTCGGGACTAGGCGGAGCGAGACCCAGTACTTC. It specifies CATSRVGTRRSETQYF.